Listed here are 27 T cell receptor beta chains from one sample, sequenced in a study of blood T cell repertoires in COVID-19. TCRdb's table, derived via immunoSEQ multiplex PCR, lists solely in-frame clones and lacks some. The sample has hundreds of thousands of clones; approximately 88% are singletons. Sequenced: peripheral blood. The receptors derive from a woman aged 45-65 years with active or convalescent COVID-19.

This chain uses TRBV18 with TRBJ1-2, with a weak D call TRBD1 (6 bases). The CDR3 loop spans 14 amino acids. V was cut by 2 bases and J by 7 bases, with 14 bases left in between. Per germline, CDR1 KGHSH and CDR2 LQKENI. The CDR3 sequence is CASSPTPTGSGYTF. Here the CDR3 DNA reads TGTGCCAGCTCACCAACGCCGACAGGATCTGGCTACACCTTC.

This clone was seen just once. The chain couples TRBV5-1 to TRBJ2-1; 10 bases are shared with TRBD2. The V gene's germline CDR1 is SGHRS and CDR2 YFSETQ. The CDR3 covers 18 residues. Trimming removed 0 bases from V and 0 bases from J; junction bases left unmatched: 6. DNA for the CDR3: TGCGCCAGCAGCTTGGGCCTAGCGGGAGAAAGCTCCTACAATGAGCAGTTCTTC. Its protein product is CASSLGLAGESSYNEQFF.

This clone has a single count. The V call is TRBV27, the J call TRBJ1-1; D is uncertain. Germline CDR1 reads MNHEY; CDR2 reads SMNVEV (reference sequence). This CDR3 comprises 15 residues. V lost 1 base, J lost 3 bases, and 12 bases lay in between. The CDR3 reads CASSLYGELDTEAFF. The CDR3 DNA reads TGTGCCAGCAGTTTATATGGGGAGTTGGACACTGAAGCTTTCTTT.

The V call is TRBV27, the J call TRBJ2-1, with no clear D. The CDR3 spans 15 residues. The ends were cut back, 0 bases at V and 0 bases at J, with 6 bases in the middle. Germline V lookup: CDR1 MNHEY, CDR2 SMNVEV (reference sequence). The DNA of the CDR3 is TGTGCCAGCAGTTTATCCGGTAGCTCCTACAATGAGCAGTTCTTC. This translates into CASSLSGSSYNEQFF.

The V and J genes are TRBV6-2 or TRBV6-3 and TRBJ1-6, with 8 positions matching TRBD1. With 0 bases clipped from V and 8 bases from J, the junction kept 6 bases outside the gene matches. The germline CDR1 and CDR2 sequences are MNHEY and SVGEGT. This CDR3 spans 16 amino acids. The CDR3 here is CASSYSRTGPDSPLHF. Here the CDR3 DNA reads TGTGCCAGCAGTTACTCTAGGACAGGGCCCGATTCACCCCTCCACTTT.

The rearrangement uses TRBV28 and TRBJ2-3; possible D gene TRBD1, 5 bases. The CDR3 loop spans 15 amino acids. Trimming took 6 bases from V and 0 from J, leaving 13 bases between them. CDR1 and CDR2 (germline): MDHEN, SYDVKM. The CDR3 nucleotides read TGTGCCAGCAGCGAACAGGCCACTAGCACAGATACGCAGTATTTT. Protein sequence: CASSEQATSTDTQYF.

This clone was observed a few times. The genes are TRBV19 and TRBJ2-1; 12 nucleotides line up with TRBD2. J was trimmed by 9 bases and V by 6 bases; bases with no gene match: 12. Per germline, CDR1 LNHDA and CDR2 SQIVND (reference sequence). The CDR3 is made up of 16 amino acids. CDR3 sequence reads: CASSRSGLAGHGEQFF. CDR3 DNA sequence: TGTGCCAGTAGCCGATCCGGACTAGCGGGACACGGTGAGCAGTTCTTC.

The J gene is TRBJ1-2, the V gene TRBV6-1; 10 nucleotides line up with TRBD1. CDR3 length equals 17 residues. Per the germline V gene, CDR1 is MNHNS and CDR2 is SASEGT. Unmatched junction bases numbered 7, after V lost 2 bases and J lost 1 base. The CDR3 loop reads CASSESGTGAINYGYTF. The CDR3 DNA sequence: TGTGCCAGCAGTGAATCCGGGACAGGGGCCATTAACTATGGCTACACCTTC.

The chain joins TRBV18 to TRBJ1-1, with 7 bases identical to TRBD1. J was trimmed by 1 base and V by 3 bases; bases with no gene match: 5. The CDR3 spans 15 residues. Germline CDR1 and CDR2: KGHSH and LQKENI. CDR3 in amino acids: CASSPGAGGNTEAFF. The CDR3 bases are TGTGCCAGCTCACCCGGGGCAGGGGGGAACACTGAAGCTTTCTTT.

V and J are TRBV9 and TRBJ2-2; D gene uncertain. V gave up 1 base and J gave up 3 bases, with 4 bases separating them. Germline V gene data show CDR1 as SGDLS and CDR2 as YYNGEE. There are 13 residues in the CDR3. The CDR3: CASSVSDTGELFF. The CDR3 DNA sequence: TGTGCCAGCAGCGTATCAGACACCGGGGAGCTGTTTTTT.

The J gene is TRBJ2-5, the V gene TRBV7-8, with 12 positions matching TRBD2. The CDR3 spans 17 residues. V gave up 2 bases and J gave up 5 bases; unmatched junction bases: 9. Germline-derived CDR1 and CDR2 are SGHVS and FQNEAQ. In DNA form, the CDR3 reads TGTGCCAGCAGCTTATGGCTAGCGGGAGGGCCGGGGGAGACCCAGTACTTC. This gives the protein CASSLWLAGGPGETQYF.

The V call is TRBV5-5, the J call TRBJ1-5; 7 bases line up with TRBD1. Trimming at V came to 0 bases and at J to 5 bases, leaving 5 bases not matched to a gene. Germline CDR1 is SGHKS and CDR2 is YYEKEE (reference sequence). This CDR3 is built from 15 residues. Written as DNA, the CDR3 is TGTGCCAGCAGCTTGGGGACAGGCTCACATCAGCCCCAGCATTTT. It codes for CASSLGTGSHQPQHF.

This chain uses TRBV19 with TRBJ1-2; 7 bases line up with TRBD1. Trimming removed 9 bases from V and 3 bases from J; junction bases left unmatched: 7. Germline V gene lookup returns CDR1 LNHDA and CDR2 SQIVND (reference sequence). The CDR3 is 13 amino acids. CDR3 loop: CASNSGGHYGYTF. The CDR3 bases are TGTGCCAGCAATTCAGGGGGTCACTATGGCTACACCTTC. Full variable domain (rest looked up from reference TRBV19 and TRBJ1-2): DGGITQSPKYLFRKEGQNVTLSCEQNLNHDAMYWYRQDPGQGLRLIYYSQIVNDFQKGDIAEGYSVSREKKESFPLTVTSAQKNPTAFYLCASNSGGHYGYTFGSGTRLTVV.

On this clone itself: An end of the junction differs from the germline gene, which may be a read error. The chain has TRBV3-1 (or the pseudogene TRBV3-2) and TRBJ2-1; 13 nucleotides align to TRBD2. Germline CDR1 is LGHDT and CDR2 is YNNKEL (reference sequence). The CDR3 covers 11 residues. The DNA of the CDR3 is TGTGCCAGCAGCCACACTAGCGGGAGGGTCTTC. This encodes CASSHTSGRVF.

Concerning this clone: Distinct nucleotide sequences in the sample also encode this CDR3. The chain joins TRBV3-1 (or the pseudogene TRBV3-2) to TRBJ1-5; D is uncertain. Trimming left V 0 bases short and J 2 bases short, with 5 bases between. The CDR3 contains 14 residues. CDR1 and CDR2 (germline): LGHDT, YNNKEL (reference sequence). The CDR3 DNA follows: TGTGCCAGCAGCCAAGAGGGCGGCAATCAGCCCCAGCATTTT. Protein: CASSQEGGNQPQHF.

This sequence joins TRBV6-2 or TRBV6-3 and TRBJ2-7, with 7 bases fitting TRBD1. The CDR3 contains 13 residues. J lost 1 base, V lost 6 bases, and 3 bases had no gene match. CDR1 MNHEY and CDR2 SVGEGT come from the germline V gene. CDR3 protein: CASSRTGSYEQYF. CDR3 nucleotides: TGTGCCAGCAGCCGGACAGGATCCTACGAGCAGTACTTC.

This clone was detected only a few times. The rearrangement joins TRBV5-1 to TRBJ1-2; 7 bases agree with TRBD1. Germline assignment: CDR1 SGHRS and CDR2 YFSETQ. This CDR3 is built from 13 residues. V shed 2 bases, J shed 3 bases, and the junction held 1 base outside the gene matches. Here the CDR3 DNA reads TGCGCCAGCAGCTTTCAGGGGGACTATGGCTACACCTTC. Residues: CASSFQGDYGYTF.

This sequence joins TRBV5-4 and TRBJ2-7; tentative D call: TRBD1 (6 bases). V lost 3 bases and J 2 bases, leaving 12 bases between the germline ends. Germline assignment: CDR1 SGHNT and CDR2 YYREEE (reference sequence). The length of the CDR3 is 14 residues. In DNA, the CDR3 is TGTGCCAGCAGCTGGGAGACAGGAACCTACGAGCAGTACTTC. It yields the protein CASSWETGTYEQYF.

The chain combines TRBV5-1 with TRBJ2-2; TRBD1 aligns across 8 bases. The trim removed 4 bases at V and 4 bases at J, leaving 6 bases unmatched. The CDR3 has 15 amino acids. Per germline, CDR1 SGHRS and CDR2 YFSETQ. In DNA form, the CDR3 reads TGCGCCAGCAGCCATGACAGGGGAGGCACCGGGGAGCTGTTTTTT. This encodes CASSHDRGGTGELFF.

The chain has TRBV5-1 and TRBJ2-2, with a possible D match to TRBD2 (6 bases). The germline V gene encodes CDR1 SGHRS and CDR2 YFSETQ. The CDR3 spans 15 residues. Trimming removed 0 bases at V and 1 base at J, with 7 bases between. CDR3 bases: TGCGCCAGCAGCTTGGGCGGGGTGAACACCGGGGAGCTGTTTTTT. This encodes CASSLGGVNTGELFF.

This chain connects TRBV6-6 to TRBJ1-6; unclear D gene. V was trimmed by 7 bases and J by 9 bases, leaving 16 bases between them. This CDR3 spans 14 amino acids. Germline-derived CDR1 and CDR2 are MNHNY and SVGAGI (reference sequence). Here the CDR3 reads CASTNTGEGSPLHF. CDR3 DNA: TGTGCCAGCACAAACACCGGGGAGGGTTCACCCCTCCACTTT.

The chain combines TRBV6-5 with TRBJ1-6, with D perhaps TRBD1 (6 bases). Trimming took 6 bases from V and 5 from J, leaving 14 bases between them. Germline CDR1 and CDR2: MNHEY and SVGAGI. This CDR3 has 15 residues. CDR3 sequence: CASSSTEGDNSPLHF. CDR3 nucleotide sequence: TGTGCCAGCAGCTCGACCGAGGGGGATAATTCACCCCTCCACTTT.

The rearrangement uses TRBV5-8 and TRBJ2-7; 7 bases agree with TRBD2. This CDR3 region has 16 residues. The ends lost 0 bases at V and 3 bases at J; junction bases unmatched: 9. Germline V CDR1 and CDR2: SGHTS, YDEGEE. CDR3 sequence: CASSLVRLADFYEQYF. The CDR3 nucleotides are TGTGCCAGCAGCTTGGTGAGACTAGCCGATTTCTACGAGCAGTACTTC.

In this sample, this clone turned up a few times. This sequence joins TRBV18 and TRBJ2-7, with D tentatively TRBD2 (6 bases). The CDR3 is 15 amino acids. The V gene lost 4 bases and the J gene lost 0 bases, with 13 bases spanning the gap. The germline V gene has CDR1 KGHSH and CDR2 LQKENI. The CDR3 DNA follows: TGTGCCAGCTCACGCTTAGGAGGGGCCTCCTACGAGCAGTACTTC. Its translation: CASSRLGGASYEQYF.

The chain employs TRBV29-1 and TRBJ1-2, with 8 bases identical to TRBD1. This CDR3 is built from 13 residues. Germline lookup yields CDR1 SQVTM and CDR2 ANQGSEA. Losses at the gene ends were 7 bases for V and 5 bases for J; bases not matched to a gene: 9. In DNA form, the CDR3 reads TGCAGCGCCGGACAGGGTCTGAATTATGGCTACACCTTC. It specifies CSAGQGLNYGYTF.

This clone has only one observation. CDR3 amino acids: CATSRGRQASTDTQYF. The CDR3 DNA follows: TGTGCCACCAGCAGAGGGCGTCAGGCTAGCACAGATACGCAGTATTTT. The rearrangement joins TRBV15 to TRBJ2-3; the D is unclear. The germline CDR1 and CDR2 sequences are LNHNV and YYDKDF (reference sequence). The CDR3 is 16 residues long. Trimming stripped 1 base from V and 0 bases from J, with 11 bases between. The variable domain in full, completed from reference TRBV15 and TRBJ2-3, reads DAMVIQNPRYQVTQFGKPVTLSCSQTLNHNVMYWYQQKSSQAPKLLFHYYDKDFNNEADTPDNFQSRRPNTSFCFLDIRSPGLGDTAMYLCATSRGRQASTDTQYFGPGTRLTVL.

The chain couples TRBV11-3 to TRBJ2-7; 7 bases are a match to TRBD1. Germline CDR1 is SGHNT and CDR2 is YENEEA. V lost 5 bases, J lost 5 bases, and 12 bases stayed unmatched. The CDR3 totals 15 residues. Here the CDR3 reads CASSPDRVSGNEQYF. The CDR3 DNA reads TGTGCCAGCAGCCCTGACAGGGTATCGGGAAACGAGCAGTACTTC.